The clone carrying this T cell receptor (beta chain) was counted many times. The length of the CDR3 is 14 residues. V dropped 6 bases and J dropped 8 bases, with 19 bases sitting between them. This specimen comes from a study of T cells in Graves' hyperthyroidism and ophthalmopathy. TCR beta CDR3 regions were amplified from RNA. HTBI primers drove first-round RT-PCR of the TCR CDR3. TCRdb recomputed calls from the multiplex PCR reads with MiXCR, one row per CDR3 protein. The table lists roughly 290,000 distinct CDR3 sequences, about 17% of them singletons. This chain uses TRBV12-3 or TRBV12-4 with TRBJ1-2; D possibly corresponds to TRBD1 (5 bases). The receptor's source is an older woman with Graves' ophthalmopathy. Sequencing was done on a sample of blood. Here the CDR3 reads CASRANTGVFGYTF. In DNA form, the CDR3 reads TGTGCCAGCAGAGCCAATACAGGTGTATTCGGCTACACCTTC.